The clone carrying this TCR beta chain was seen many times. Its antigen is unidentified. MiXCR was run by TCRdb on the 5' RACE reads, yielding one entry per CDR3 protein. The repertoire holds 300,000 to 450,000 distinct CDR3 sequences, with 6.2% as singletons. The record originates from a study of T cells after yellow fever vaccination. Findings of the study overall: Shared CD4/CD8 clonotypes were a small share, likely from convergent recombination.

The germline gives CDR1 DFQATT, CDR2 SNEGSKA (reference sequence). The CDR3 consists of 14 residues. Trimming pared 6 bases from V and 1 base from J, leaving 15 bases between. The source is a man younger than 40 who received the YFV17D yellow fever vaccine. This chain connects TRBV20-1 to TRBJ1-1, with a possible D match to TRBD1 (6 bases). The source was PBMCs, collected 5 days after the yellow fever booster vaccination. The CDR3 is CSAPIPTGNTEAFF. The CDR3 DNA reads as TGCAGTGCCCCCATTCCGACAGGGAACACTGAAGCTTTCTTT.